One and the same sample provided the 20 T cell receptor beta chains below, sequenced in a study of blood T cell repertoires in COVID-19. Assay used: immunoSEQ multiplex PCR; TCRdb lists only in-frame clones, some missing. The sample contains a few hundred thousand clones, about 85% of which appear only once. Sequenced sample: peripheral blood. The receptors were sampled from a woman aged 18-30 years with acute or convalescent COVID-19.

The V and J genes are TRBV19 and TRBJ1-1, with 9 nucleotides matching TRBD1. Trimming cost V 3 bases and J 4 bases; bases outside gene matches: 6. The CDR3 is 15 residues long. Germline-derived CDR1 and CDR2 are LNHDA and SQIVND (reference sequence). This CDR3 is CASSITGTGITEAFF. CDR3 sequence (DNA): TGTGCCAGTAGTATTACCGGGACAGGGATCACTGAAGCTTTCTTT.

This rearrangement joins TRBV11-2 to TRBJ1-5; perhaps TRBD1 as D (6 bases). The ends were cut back, 5 bases at V and 6 bases at J, with 23 bases in the middle. Looked up from germline, CDR1 is SGHAT and CDR2 is FQNNGV. The CDR3 has 17 residues. The CDR3 nucleotides read TGTGCCAGCAGCGAAGGACAGTGGGCCCTTTCGGGTCAGCCCCAGCATTTT. Translation: CASSEGQWALSGQPQHF.

This clone was counted only a few times. This rearrangement joins TRBV19 to TRBJ1-1; D is undetermined. The V end lost 2 bases, the J end lost 4 bases, and 11 bases lay between the germline ends. Per germline, CDR1 LNHDA and CDR2 SQIVND (reference sequence). The CDR3 extends over 14 amino acids. CDR3 DNA: TGTGCCAGTAGTATAATGTCGTCGGGCACTGAAGCTTTCTTT. Protein product: CASSIMSSGTEAFF.

The rearrangement joins TRBV5-1 to TRBJ1-6; 9 positions match TRBD1. The length of the CDR3 is 16 residues. Losses at the gene ends were 4 bases for V and 7 bases for J; bases not matched to a gene: 9. In germline, CDR1 is SGHRS, CDR2 YFSETQ. CDR3 sequence (DNA): TGCGCCAGCAGCCGCAACCTAGACAGGGGGAATTCACCCCTCCACTTT. Its protein product is CASSRNLDRGNSPLHF.

The CDR3 bases are TGTGCCAGTAGTATAATGATAAGAGACAGGGATAGATACGATGAAGCTTTCTTT. Translating it yields CASSIMIRDRDRYDEAFF. V gene TRBV19 combines with J gene TRBJ1-1; 7 nucleotides align to TRBD1. This CDR3 region has 18 residues. Germline loops: CDR1 LNHDA, CDR2 SQIVND (reference sequence). V lost 2 bases and J lost 7; bases outside the gene matches: 19.

V and J are TRBV3-1 (or the pseudogene TRBV3-2) and TRBJ1-6; D unresolved. The CDR3 spans 14 residues. The V end was cut by 0 bases, the J end by 9 bases, with 9 bases between. Per germline, CDR1 LGHDT and CDR2 YNNKEL (reference sequence). CDR3 in amino acids: CASSQDQALSPLHF. CDR3 sequence (DNA): TGTGCCAGCAGCCAAGATCAGGCCCTTTCACCCCTCCACTTT.

J is TRBJ2-3 and V is TRBV19, with 7 bases identical to TRBD2. The CDR3 extends over 16 amino acids. After removal of 4 bases from V and 4 bases from J, the junction contained 11 bases not matched to a gene. Germline-derived CDR1 and CDR2 are LNHDA and SQIVND (reference sequence). This CDR3 is CASSRTPGLGSDTQYF. The CDR3 DNA reads as TGTGCCAGTAGTAGGACACCTGGACTAGGTTCAGATACGCAGTATTTT.

This sequence joins TRBV5-1 and TRBJ2-2; D unresolved. The CDR3 sequence is 15 residues long. Germline values: CDR1 SGHRS, CDR2 YFSETQ. The V and J ends lost 0 bases and 3 bases respectively, with 9 bases between them. The CDR3 here is CASSLGDTYTGELFF. CDR3 DNA: TGCGCCAGCAGCTTGGGTGACACTTACACCGGGGAGCTGTTTTTT.

The chain has TRBV7-9 and TRBJ2-6; D is perhaps TRBD1 (6 bases). This CDR3 has 18 residues. V was pared by 5 bases and J by 0 bases, with 17 bases between. In germline, CDR1 is SEHNR, CDR2 FQNEAQ (reference sequence). CDR3 coding DNA: TGTGCCAGCAGCGACAGGATAAAAGTGGACTCTGGGGCCAACGTCCTGACTTTC. Encoded protein: CASSDRIKVDSGANVLTF.

This clone has a single count. This chain uses TRBV28 with TRBJ1-1; D unresolved. The CDR3 length is 12 residues. Trimming removed 4 bases at V and 12 bases at J, with 15 bases between. CDR1 and CDR2 from the germline V gene are MDHEN and SYDVKM. For the CDR3, the DNA is TGTGCCAGCAGTTGGAAAGGAGGCAAGACTTTCTTT. It yields the protein CASSWKGGKTFF.

This clone was counted a few times. The chain employs TRBV5-4 and TRBJ2-7; 12 positions match TRBD2. The V gene end was trimmed by 0 bases and the J gene end by 2 bases; junction bases not matched to a gene: 6. The CDR3 length is 17 residues. The germline CDR1 and CDR2 sequences are SGHNT and YYREEE (reference sequence). This CDR3 is CASSLGLAGAYAYEQYF. CDR3 nucleotide sequence: TGTGCCAGCAGCTTGGGACTAGCGGGAGCTTACGCCTACGAGCAGTACTTC.

This sequence joins TRBV6-5 and TRBJ1-1; D not certain. The germline V gene encodes CDR1 MNHEY and CDR2 SVGAGI. Trimming left V 4 bases short and J 0 bases short, with 12 bases between. The CDR3 contains 15 residues. CDR3 nucleotides: TGTGCCAGCAGTTCCATTACCCGGGTGAACACTGAAGCTTTCTTT. Translated, it gives CASSSITRVNTEAFF.

The J gene is TRBJ1-2, the V gene TRBV5-1, with a possible D match to TRBD1 (6 bases). Trimming took 0 bases from V and 0 from J, leaving 9 bases between them. From germline, CDR1 is SGHRS and CDR2 YFSETQ. The CDR3 sequence is 15 residues long. As DNA, the CDR3 is TGCGCCAGCAGCTTGGGACAGGAAACTAACTATGGCTACACCTTC. This translates into CASSLGQETNYGYTF.

The gene calls are TRBV9 and TRBJ2-1; 11 bases are shared with TRBD2. Germline V gene lookup returns CDR1 SGDLS and CDR2 YYNGEE. J lost 8 bases, V lost 7 bases, and 8 bases had no gene match. The length of the CDR3 is 14 residues. CDR3 amino acids: CASGPSGRSDEQFF. The DNA for the CDR3 is TGTGCCAGCGGACCTAGCGGGAGGTCCGATGAGCAGTTCTTC.

This clone was seen a handful of times. An end of the junction differs from the germline gene, which may be a read error. The chain employs TRBV5-1 and TRBJ1-3, with 7 bases identical to TRBD1. This CDR3 comprises 16 residues. Germline CDR1 SGHRS, CDR2 YFSETQ. The chain's CDR3 is CASSSRDSWSENTIYF. CDR3 nucleotides: TGCGCCAGCAGCTCCCGGGACAGTTGGTCTGAAAACACCATATATTTT.

The chain carries TRBV6-4 and TRBJ1-4, with 7 bases aligning to TRBD1. The germline V gene encodes CDR1 MRHNA and CDR2 SNTAGT. The CDR3 is 19 amino acids. Unmatched junction bases numbered 24, after V lost 0 bases and J lost 14 bases. This chain's CDR3 is CASSDSKDVTGLYLDNLFF. In DNA form, the CDR3 reads TGTGCCAGCAGTGACTCGAAGGACGTGACAGGGCTTTATTTGGATAATCTGTTTTTT.

This clone was counted only a few times. This chain connects TRBV7-9 to TRBJ2-5; D might be TRBD2 (5 bases). The germline gives CDR1 SEHNR, CDR2 FQNEAQ (reference sequence). The CDR3 loop spans 15 amino acids. V lost 5 bases, J lost 5 bases, and 18 bases lay in between. The CDR3 spells CASSQRRFGGETQYF. The CDR3 nucleotides read TGTGCCAGCAGCCAGCGGAGGTTTGGCGGGGAGACCCAGTACTTC.

The rearrangement links TRBV5-1 to TRBJ2-1, with TRBD1 identical over 7 bases. Germline CDR1 SGHRS, CDR2 YFSETQ. This CDR3 has 14 residues. Losses at the gene ends were 4 bases for V and 2 bases for J; bases not matched to a gene: 3. CDR3 sequence (DNA): TGCGCCAGCAGCCCCGGGACAGCCTACAATGAGCAGTTCTTC. Translated: CASSPGTAYNEQFF.

The chain recombines TRBV27 with TRBJ1-1; TRBD1 agrees at 7 bases. This CDR3 comprises 15 residues. J lost 1 base, V lost 6 bases, and 8 bases had no gene match. CDR1 and CDR2 (germline): MNHEY, SMNVEV (reference sequence). This CDR3 is CASRFRTGGNTEAFF. The CDR3, as DNA: TGTGCCAGCAGGTTTCGGACAGGAGGGAACACTGAAGCTTTCTTT.

This clone was counted only a few times. CDR3 DNA sequence: TGCAGTGCTAGTGGACAGGGGGATTCACCCCTCCACTTT. It specifies CSASGQGDSPLHF. This rearrangement joins TRBV20-1 to TRBJ1-6, with TRBD1 identical over 10 bases. The germline CDR1 and CDR2 sequences are DFQATT and SNEGSKA (reference sequence). The CDR3 sequence is 13 residues long. With V trimmed by 3 bases and J by 8 bases, 1 base remained unmatched.